The rows below give T cell receptor beta chains drawn from one sample of a study of cytomegalovirus exposure and HLA in healthy donors. TCRdb keeps only in-frame clones here, not all; method: immunoSEQ multiplex PCR. The data hold some 87,000 clones, with 78% observed a single time. Sequencing was carried out using PBMCs. These receptors were taken from a man aged 18 to 30 in good health and CMV-seropositive. CDR3s leave out the opening cysteine and the closing phenylalanine or tryptophan.

TRBV4-2	TRBJ2-1	ASSHTPGVAETYNEQF
TRBV11-3	TRBJ1-1	ASTKSSGTEAF
TRBV6-4	TRBJ2-1	ASSDSTSGSYNEQF
TRBV9	TRBJ1-2	ASSASGQIYGYT
TRBV19	TRBJ2-7	ASGRRDRVYEQY
TRBV29-1	TRBJ2-3	SSKPAGNTQY
TRBV13	TRBJ1-1	ASSFGRGISEAF
TRBV9	TRBJ1-1	ASNGGPRDTEAF
TRBV28	TRBJ2-1	ASSTRLAGVLEQF
TRBV2	TRBJ2-7	ASRVWRNSYEQY
TRBV7-9	TRBJ2-1	ASSLERFLRDNEQF
TRBV7-3	TRBJ2-1	ASSPRGGFNEQF
TRBV10-2	TRBJ2-1	ASSESGSEQF
TRBV6-5	TRBJ2-5	ASSYDVGGSETQY
TRBV29-1	TRBJ1-1	SVEEPVMNTEAF
TRBV29-1	TRBJ2-2	SVVGLQNTGELF
TRBV28	TRBJ2-7	ASSFPTSVYEQY
TRBV15	TRBJ1-2	ATSSIQGNYGYT
TRBV7-2	TRBJ2-3	ASSSRLAEDTQY
TRBV19	TRBJ1-1	ASSISGVNTEAF
TRBV9	TRBJ2-7	ASSSGLAGVEQY
TRBV2	TRBJ2-7	ASSVEGGVGEQY
TRBV29-1	TRBJ2-2	SVPIPGQSNTGELF
TRBV25-1	TRBJ2-1	ASSDMTGGHNEQF
TRBV5-1	TRBJ2-5	ASSSTSGRAAETQY
TRBV29-1	TRBJ1-1	SAKQVEAF
TRBV29-1	TRBJ2-5	SVYGEGETQY
TRBV19	TRBJ1-5	ASSFGLNQPQH
TRBV9	TRBJ2-5	ASSPRTGAETQY
TRBV6-1	TRBJ2-7	ASSEGGARTYEQY
TRBV9	TRBJ2-1	ASSADNEQF
TRBV6-4	TRBJ2-2	ASSRDRGIGELF
TRBV28	TRBJ1-2	ASSLRQLYGYT
TRBV29-1	TRBJ1-2	SVEGADGYT
TRBV6-5	TRBJ1-1	ASMRFRVNTEAF
TRBV6-6	TRBJ2-3	ASSYRGSADTQY
TRBV15	TRBJ1-2	ATSSQGRDYGYT
TRBV5-1	TRBJ2-7	ASSRGQGTYEQY